These 22 T cell receptor beta chains originate from one sample sequenced in a study of T cells after posttransplantation cyclophosphamide. Libraries were prepared by immunoSEQ multiplex PCR; TCRdb keeps only in-frame clonotypes and omits some of them. The table includes some 16,000 clones, 84% detected once. Sampled 1 year posttransplant, controls received myeloablative marrow transplants, methotrexate and a calcineurin inhibitor. The sequences come from PBMCs, collected roughly 350 days after allogeneic stem cell transplant with calcineurin inhibitor and methotrexate. The receptors were gathered from a male patient younger than 35 who received an allogeneic stem cell transplant from a related donor, was CMV-positive, and had no GVHD. Some T cells may be transferred from the graft donor.

J is TRBJ1-6 and V is TRBV28; 9 bases align to TRBD1. CDR1 MDHEN and CDR2 SYDVKM come from the germline V gene. V trimming: 7 bases; J trimming: 9 bases; junction bases outside the gene matches: 1. This CDR3 has 12 residues. CDR3 residues: CASMTGGSPLHF. As DNA, the CDR3 is TGTGCCAGCATGACAGGGGGTTCACCCCTCCACTTT. Full variable domain (rest looked up from reference TRBV28 and TRBJ1-6): DVKVTQSSRYLVKRTGEKVFLECVQDMDHENMFWYRQDPGLGLRLIYFSYDVKMKEKGDIPEGYSVSREKKERFSLILESASTNQTSMYLCASMTGGSPLHFGNGTRLTVT.

The gene calls are TRBV9 and TRBJ2-7; 8 bases are shared with TRBD1. V was clipped by 3 bases and J by 0 bases; unmatched bases: 5. This CDR3 region has 15 residues. CDR1 is SGDLS and CDR2 is YYNGEE in the germline V gene. The chain's CDR3 is CASSGGGQGSYEQYF. The DNA of the CDR3 is TGTGCCAGCAGCGGGGGAGGACAGGGCTCCTACGAGCAGTACTTC.

This chain uses TRBV5-5 with TRBJ2-3; D is undetermined. The CDR3 contains 12 residues. V lost 3 bases and J 5 bases, leaving 7 bases between the germline ends. The germline V gene has CDR1 SGHKS and CDR2 YYEKEE (reference sequence). The CDR3 bases are TGTGCCAGCAGCTCACACCAAGATACGCAGTATTTT. It specifies CASSSHQDTQYF. The variable domain in full, with the rest retrieved from reference TRBV5-5 and TRBJ2-3, is DAGVTQSPTHLIKTRGQQVTLRCSPISGHKSVSWYQQVLGQGPQFIFQYYEKEERGRGNFPDRFSARQFPNYSSELNVNALLLGDSALYLCASSSHQDTQYFGPGTRLTVL.

This clone came up once. V usage is TRBV5-6 and J usage is TRBJ1-6, with 8 bases fitting TRBD1. The V and J ends lost 4 bases and 10 bases, in that order; junction bases with no gene match: 10. The CDR3 consists of 15 residues. Per germline, CDR1 SGHDT and CDR2 YYEEEE. For the CDR3, the DNA is TGTGCCAGCAGCCGACCGGACAGGGAGAGATCACCCCTCCACTTT. This gives the protein CASSRPDRERSPLHF.

The chain has TRBV18 and TRBJ1-1; 8 bases map to TRBD1. Germline V gene lookup returns CDR1 KGHSH and CDR2 LQKENI. The CDR3 has 15 residues. With V trimmed by 3 bases and J by 2 bases, 5 bases remained unmatched. Written as DNA, the CDR3 is TGTGCCAGCTCACCCATGGACAGGGCTAACACTGAAGCTTTCTTT. It encodes CASSPMDRANTEAFF.

The chain uses TRBV4-2 and TRBJ2-1; TRBD2 agrees at 12 bases. Germline CDR1 is LGHNA and CDR2 is YNFKEQ. This CDR3 has 14 amino acids. Trimming took 1 base from V and 8 from J; bases not matched to a gene: 0. The CDR3 is CASSQGLAGDEQFF. The CDR3 nucleotides read TGTGCCAGCAGCCAAGGACTAGCGGGAGATGAGCAGTTCTTC.

This clone was seen a handful of times. V gene TRBV6-5 combines with J gene TRBJ2-3; the D is unclear. Per germline, CDR1 MNHEY and CDR2 SVGAGI. V was clipped by 6 bases and J by 7 bases, with 8 bases between them. This CDR3 is 11 amino acids long. Written as DNA, the CDR3 is TGTGCCAGCAGAGAAGCGTATACGCAGTATTTT. Protein: CASREAYTQYF.

The table lists this clone with a few counts. The rearrangement links TRBV7-9 to TRBJ1-2, with 8 bases fitting TRBD1. The CDR3 sequence is 13 residues long. Germline V gene sequence: CDR1 SEHNR, CDR2 FQNEAQ (reference sequence). V was clipped by 3 bases and J by 8 bases; unmatched bases: 5. This CDR3 reads CASSFQGAGGYTF. Written as DNA, the CDR3 is TGTGCCAGCAGCTTTCAGGGGGCTGGAGGCTACACCTTC.

The chain employs TRBV7-6 and TRBJ1-1; perhaps TRBD1 as D (5 bases). V was shortened by 7 bases and J by 0 bases, with 9 bases between the two germline ends. The CDR3 covers 13 residues. CDR1 SGHVS and CDR2 FNYEAQ come from the germline V gene. CDR3 DNA sequence: TGTGCCAGCACCCCCAGGGTGAACACTGAAGCTTTCTTT. Translated: CASTPRVNTEAFF.

The V gene is TRBV11-2, the J gene TRBJ2-3; TRBD2 agrees at 7 bases. The V gene end was trimmed by 7 bases and the J gene end by 0 bases; junction bases not matched to a gene: 7. Germline CDR1 is SGHAT and CDR2 is FQNNGV. The CDR3 totals 15 residues. This CDR3 reads CASNWEGFSTDTQYF. The CDR3 nucleotides are TGTGCCAGCAACTGGGAGGGTTTTAGCACAGATACGCAGTATTTT.

This chain uses TRBV5-1 with TRBJ2-7; possibly TRBD2 for D (6 bases). The CDR3 contains 16 residues. Germline lookup yields CDR1 SGHRS and CDR2 YFSETQ. Trimming pared 0 bases from V and 0 bases from J, leaving 13 bases between. As DNA, the CDR3 is TGCGCCAGCAGCTTGGCCCCGGGACTGAGCTCCTACGAGCAGTACTTC. The encoded protein is CASSLAPGLSSYEQYF.

This clone has only a few counts. The rearrangement joins TRBV7-9 to TRBJ1-4; D possibly corresponds to TRBD1 (5 bases). This CDR3 has 14 residues. Germline V gene sequence: CDR1 SEHNR, CDR2 FQNEAQ (reference sequence). V lost 6 bases to trimming and J lost 7 bases, with 15 bases between them. Written as DNA, the CDR3 is TGTGCCAGCAGGTCCTCAGGGATCGGTGAAAAACTGTTTTTT. Amino acids: CASRSSGIGEKLFF. The whole variable domain, filled in from reference TRBV7-9 and TRBJ1-4, reads DTGVSQNPRHKITKRGQNVTFRCDPISEHNRLYWYRQTLGQGPEFLTYFQNEAQLEKSRLLSDRFSAERPKGSFSTLEIQRTEQGDSAMYLCASRSSGIGEKLFFGSGTQLSVL.

The chain carries TRBV28 and TRBJ2-5, with TRBD1 matching over 9 bases. This CDR3 spans 16 amino acids. The V gene's germline CDR1 is MDHEN and CDR2 SYDVKM. The junction had 11 bases not matched to a gene; V was cut back by 9 bases and J by 0 bases. The DNA for the CDR3 is TGTGCCAGTCACAGGGGGCGAAGGGGGTACCAAGAGACCCAGTACTTC. Protein sequence: CASHRGRRGYQETQYF.

V usage is TRBV7-2 and J usage is TRBJ2-2, with 12 bases fitting TRBD2. The CDR3 runs to 16 residues. In germline, CDR1 is SGHTA, CDR2 FQGNSA. The V gene end was trimmed by 6 bases and the J gene end by 7 bases; junction bases not matched to a gene: 9. The CDR3 DNA is TGTGCCAGCAGTTCTGGACTAGCGGGAATCGGCGGGGAGCTGTTTTTT. Translating gives CASSSGLAGIGGELFF. Full variable domain (remainder filled in from reference TRBV7-2 and TRBJ2-2): GAGVSQSPSNKVTEKGKDVELRCDPISGHTALYWYRQSLGQGLEFLIYFQGNSAPDKSGLPSDRFSAERTGGSVSTLTIQRTQQEDSAVYLCASSSGLAGIGGELFFGEGSRLTVL.

This sequence joins TRBV29-1 and TRBJ2-7, with 8 nucleotides matching TRBD2. Germline assignment: CDR1 SQVTM and CDR2 ANQGSEA. J gave up 2 bases and V 6 bases, and 12 bases lay outside the gene matches. This CDR3 contains 15 residues. The DNA of the CDR3 is TGCAGCGTCGTCACCGGGACCGGGGGGGCCTACGAGCAGTACTTC. This translates into CSVVTGTGGAYEQYF.

The V gene is TRBV18, the J gene TRBJ1-4, with 8 bases identical to TRBD1. This CDR3 spans 17 amino acids. CDR1 is KGHSH and CDR2 is LQKENI in the germline V gene. Trimming cost V 3 bases and J 8 bases; bases outside gene matches: 14. The CDR3: CASSPQRQGSSREKLFF. The CDR3 nucleotides read TGTGCCAGCTCACCTCAGCGACAGGGGTCGTCGAGGGAAAAACTGTTTTTT.

The J gene is TRBJ1-4, the V gene TRBV28; 7 bases agree with TRBD1. This CDR3 spans 13 amino acids. Per the germline V gene, CDR1 is MDHEN and CDR2 is SYDVKM. The V and J ends lost 6 bases and 7 bases, in that order; junction bases with no gene match: 5. CDR3 nucleotide sequence: TGTGCCAGCAGAAGACAGGGTGGTGAAAAACTGTTTTTT. It is translated as CASRRQGGEKLFF. Filled out from reference TRBV28 and TRBJ1-4, the complete variable domain reads DVKVTQSSRYLVKRTGEKVFLECVQDMDHENMFWYRQDPGLGLRLIYFSYDVKMKEKGDIPEGYSVSREKKERFSLILESASTNQTSMYLCASRRQGGEKLFFGSGTQLSVL.

V is TRBV28 and J is TRBJ2-3; 13 positions agree with TRBD2. This CDR3 has 14 amino acids. Losses at the gene ends were 10 bases for V and 4 bases for J; bases not matched to a gene: 5. Germline lookup yields CDR1 MDHEN and CDR2 SYDVKM. CDR3 loop: CATGLAGVADTQYF. The CDR3, as DNA: TGTGCCACCGGACTAGCGGGAGTGGCAGATACGCAGTATTTT.

The chain links TRBV30 to TRBJ2-5; 8 bases are a match to TRBD1. The CDR3 is made up of 15 amino acids. The J segment lost 5 bases and the V segment lost 1 base, leaving 9 bases of the junction unmatched. Germline loops: CDR1 GTSNPN, CDR2 SVGIG (reference sequence). In DNA form, the CDR3 reads TGTGCCTGGAGTGGGAGGACAGGGCATGCGGAGACCCAGTACTTC. Its translation: CAWSGRTGHAETQYF.

This sequence joins TRBV6-1 and TRBJ1-1, with TRBD1 identical over 7 bases. The V and J ends lost 7 bases and 2 bases, in that order; junction bases with no gene match: 7. The CDR3 has 14 amino acids. Germline values: CDR1 MNHNS, CDR2 SASEGT. The CDR3 DNA reads TGTGCCAGCAAAACCGGGACAGCAAACACTGAAGCTTTCTTT. Translating gives CASKTGTANTEAFF.

By share, this clone ranks as medium-sized. This chain connects TRBV5-8 to TRBJ2-7; D is unresolved. V lost 4 bases and J lost 0, with 8 bases in between. From germline, CDR1 is SGHTS and CDR2 YDEGEE. This CDR3 is built from 13 residues. The CDR3 here is CASSALSSYEQYF. CDR3 nucleotide sequence: TGTGCCAGCAGCGCGCTTAGCTCCTACGAGCAGTACTTC. The full variable domain, in which reference TRBV5-8 and TRBJ2-7 provide the parts outside the CDR3, is EAGVTQSPTHLIKTRGQQATLRCSPISGHTSVYWYQQALGLGLQFLLWYDEGEERNRGNFPPRFSGRQFPNYSSELNVNALELEDSALYLCASSALSSYEQYFGPGTRLTVT.

The rearrangement joins TRBV28 to TRBJ2-7; tentatively, D is TRBD1 (5 bases). CDR1 and CDR2 from the germline V gene are MDHEN and SYDVKM. CDR3 length equals 12 residues. Trimming took off 6 bases at V and 6 bases at J, with 12 bases between the two ends. CDR3 residues: CASRAGRGEQYF. In DNA form, the CDR3 reads TGTGCCAGCAGGGCCGGAAGGGGCGAGCAGTACTTC.